The sequence of this T cell receptor beta chain was determined in a study of blood T cell repertoires in COVID-19. TCRdb keeps only in-frame clones here, not all; method: immunoSEQ multiplex PCR. The repertoire holds 250,000 to 300,000 clones, with 75% to 90% as singletons. This TCR was sampled from a woman in her forties with acute or convalescent COVID-19. Sample: peripheral blood.

In DNA form, the CDR3 reads TGTGCCAGCAGCTTGGCTTTTGCGGGTCAGCCCCAGCATTTT. It yields the protein CASSLAFAGQPQHF. The chain joins TRBV5-6 to TRBJ1-5; D gene ambiguous. Germline CDR1 SGHDT, CDR2 YYEEEE. Trimming removed 0 bases from V and 6 bases from J, with 10 bases in between. This CDR3 region has 14 residues.